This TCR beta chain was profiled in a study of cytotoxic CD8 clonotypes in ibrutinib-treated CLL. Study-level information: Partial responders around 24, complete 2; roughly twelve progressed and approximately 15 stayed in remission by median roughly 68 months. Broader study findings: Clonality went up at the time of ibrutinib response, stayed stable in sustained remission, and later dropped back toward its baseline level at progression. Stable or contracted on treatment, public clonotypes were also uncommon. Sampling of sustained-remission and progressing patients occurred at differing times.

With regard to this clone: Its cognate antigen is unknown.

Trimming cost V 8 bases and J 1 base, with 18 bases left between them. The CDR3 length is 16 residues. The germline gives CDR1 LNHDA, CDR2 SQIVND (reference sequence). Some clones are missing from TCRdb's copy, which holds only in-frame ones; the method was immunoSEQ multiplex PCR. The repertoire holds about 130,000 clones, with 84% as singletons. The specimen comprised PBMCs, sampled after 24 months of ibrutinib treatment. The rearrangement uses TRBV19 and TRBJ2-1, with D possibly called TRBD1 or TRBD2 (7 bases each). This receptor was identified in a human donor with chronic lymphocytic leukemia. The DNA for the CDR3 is TGTGCCAGTCGAGGGAGGGTGACAGGGTCCTACAATGAGCAGTTCTTC. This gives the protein CASRGRVTGSYNEQFF. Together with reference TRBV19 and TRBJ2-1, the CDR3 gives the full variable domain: DGGITQSPKYLFRKEGQNVTLSCEQNLNHDAMYWYRQDPGQGLRLIYYSQIVNDFQKGDIAEGYSVSREKKESFPLTVTSAQKNPTAFYLCASRGRVTGSYNEQFFGPGTRLTVL.